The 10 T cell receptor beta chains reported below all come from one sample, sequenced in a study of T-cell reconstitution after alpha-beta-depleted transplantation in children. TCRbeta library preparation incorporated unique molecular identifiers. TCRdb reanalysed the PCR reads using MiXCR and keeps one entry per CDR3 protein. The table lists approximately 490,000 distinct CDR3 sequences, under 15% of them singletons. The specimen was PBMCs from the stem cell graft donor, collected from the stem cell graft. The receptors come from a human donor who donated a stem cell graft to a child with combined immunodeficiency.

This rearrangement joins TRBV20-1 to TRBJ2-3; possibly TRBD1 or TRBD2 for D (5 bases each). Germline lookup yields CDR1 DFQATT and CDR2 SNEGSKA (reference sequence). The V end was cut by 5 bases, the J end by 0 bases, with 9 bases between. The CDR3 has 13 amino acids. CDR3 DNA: TGCAGTGCTGGCCGGGACAGCACAGATACGCAGTATTTT. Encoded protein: CSAGRDSTDTQYF.

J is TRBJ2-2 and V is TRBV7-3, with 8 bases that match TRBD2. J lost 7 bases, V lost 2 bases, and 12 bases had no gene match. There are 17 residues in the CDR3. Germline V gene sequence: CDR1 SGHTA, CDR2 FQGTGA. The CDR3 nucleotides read TGTGCCAGCAGCTTATCGCCGGGACTAGGGGCCCGCGGGGAGCTGTTTTTT. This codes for CASSLSPGLGARGELFF.

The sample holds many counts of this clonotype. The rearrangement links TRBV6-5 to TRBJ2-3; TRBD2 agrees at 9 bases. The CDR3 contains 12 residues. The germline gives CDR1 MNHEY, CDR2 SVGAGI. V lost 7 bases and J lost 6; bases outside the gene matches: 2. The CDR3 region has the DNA TGTGCCAGCAAGACTAGCGGCGATACGCAGTATTTT. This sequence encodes CASKTSGDTQYF.

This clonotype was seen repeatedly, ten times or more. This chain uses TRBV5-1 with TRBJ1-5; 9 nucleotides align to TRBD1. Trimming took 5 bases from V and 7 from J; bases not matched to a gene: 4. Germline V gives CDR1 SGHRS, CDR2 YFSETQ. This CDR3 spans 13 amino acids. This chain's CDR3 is CASRETGGQPQHF. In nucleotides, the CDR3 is TGCGCCAGCAGGGAGACAGGGGGACAGCCCCAGCATTTT.

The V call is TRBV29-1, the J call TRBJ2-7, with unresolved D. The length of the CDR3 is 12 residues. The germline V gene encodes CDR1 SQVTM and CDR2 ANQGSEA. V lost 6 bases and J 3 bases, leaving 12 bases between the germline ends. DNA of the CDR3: TGCAGCGTGACGGTCCTTTTCTACGAGCAGTACTTC. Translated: CSVTVLFYEQYF.

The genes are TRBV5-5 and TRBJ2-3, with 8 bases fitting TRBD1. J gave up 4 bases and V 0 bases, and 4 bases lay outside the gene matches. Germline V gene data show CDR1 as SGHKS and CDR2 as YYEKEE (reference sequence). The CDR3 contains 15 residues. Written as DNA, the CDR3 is TGTGCCAGCAGCTTGGGACAGGGGTCGGCAGATACGCAGTATTTT. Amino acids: CASSLGQGSADTQYF.

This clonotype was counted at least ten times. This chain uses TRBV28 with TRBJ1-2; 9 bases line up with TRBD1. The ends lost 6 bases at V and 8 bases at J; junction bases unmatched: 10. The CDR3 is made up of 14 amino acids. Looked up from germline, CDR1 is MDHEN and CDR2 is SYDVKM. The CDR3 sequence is CASSPGQGGFGYTF. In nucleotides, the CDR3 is TGTGCCAGCAGCCCGGGACAGGGAGGATTCGGCTACACCTTC.

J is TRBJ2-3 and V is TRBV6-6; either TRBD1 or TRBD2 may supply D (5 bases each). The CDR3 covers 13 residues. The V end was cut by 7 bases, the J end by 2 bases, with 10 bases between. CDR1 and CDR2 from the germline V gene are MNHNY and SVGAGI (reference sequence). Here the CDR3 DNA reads TGTGCCAGCACTTGGGACCCCACAGATACGCAGTATTTT. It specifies CASTWDPTDTQYF.

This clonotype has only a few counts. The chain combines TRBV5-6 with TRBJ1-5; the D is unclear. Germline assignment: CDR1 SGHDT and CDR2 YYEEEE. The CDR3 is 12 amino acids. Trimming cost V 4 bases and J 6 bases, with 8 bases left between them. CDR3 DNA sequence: TGTGCCAGCAGCACTCAGGTTCAGCCCCAGCATTTT. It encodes CASSTQVQPQHF.

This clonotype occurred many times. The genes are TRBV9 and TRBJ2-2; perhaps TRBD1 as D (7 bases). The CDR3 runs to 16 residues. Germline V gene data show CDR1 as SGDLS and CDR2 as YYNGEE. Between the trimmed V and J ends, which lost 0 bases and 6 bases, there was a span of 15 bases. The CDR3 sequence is CASSVVTGRLAGELFF. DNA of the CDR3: TGTGCCAGCAGCGTAGTGACAGGGAGGCTGGCCGGGGAGCTGTTTTTT. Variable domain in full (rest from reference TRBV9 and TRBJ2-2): DSGVTQTPKHLITATGQRVTLRCSPRSGDLSVYWYQQSLDQGLQFLIQYYNGEERAKGNILERFSAQQFPDLHSELNLSSLELGDSALYFCASSVVTGRLAGELFFGEGSRLTVL.